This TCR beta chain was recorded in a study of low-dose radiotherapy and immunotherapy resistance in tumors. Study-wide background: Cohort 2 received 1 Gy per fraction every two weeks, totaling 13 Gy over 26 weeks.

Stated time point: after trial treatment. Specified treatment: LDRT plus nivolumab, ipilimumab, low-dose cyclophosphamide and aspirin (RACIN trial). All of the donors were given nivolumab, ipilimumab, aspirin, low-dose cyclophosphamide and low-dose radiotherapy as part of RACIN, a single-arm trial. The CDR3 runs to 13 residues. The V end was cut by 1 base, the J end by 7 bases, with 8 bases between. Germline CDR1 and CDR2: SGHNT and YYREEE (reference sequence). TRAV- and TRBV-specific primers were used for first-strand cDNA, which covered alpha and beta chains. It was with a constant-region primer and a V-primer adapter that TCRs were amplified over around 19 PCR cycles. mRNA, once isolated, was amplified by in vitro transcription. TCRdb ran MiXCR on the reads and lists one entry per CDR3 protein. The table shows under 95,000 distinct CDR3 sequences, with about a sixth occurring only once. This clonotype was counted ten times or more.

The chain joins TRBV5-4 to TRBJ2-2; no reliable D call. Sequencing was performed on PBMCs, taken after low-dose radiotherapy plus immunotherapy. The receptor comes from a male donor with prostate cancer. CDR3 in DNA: TGTGCCAGCAGCTTGCCGTCCATCGGGGAGCTGTTTTTT. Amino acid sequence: CASSLPSIGELFF.